These 17 T cell receptor beta chains were all obtained from the same sample, sequenced in a study of blood T cell repertoires in COVID-19. Assay used: immunoSEQ multiplex PCR; TCRdb lists only in-frame clones, some missing. The profile shows approximately 230,000 clones, roughly 82% of them singletons. What was sequenced was peripheral blood. The origin of the receptors is a woman aged 80 or over with active or convalescent COVID-19.

This clone was observed once. The chain carries TRBV7-9 and TRBJ2-1, with D hard to call. There are 14 residues in the CDR3. V was pared by 1 base and J by 6 bases, with 10 bases between. Looked up from germline, CDR1 is SEHNR and CDR2 is FQNEAQ (reference sequence). Here the CDR3 reads CASSLVSPGNEQFF. CDR3 coding DNA: TGTGCCAGCAGCTTAGTTAGTCCCGGCAATGAGCAGTTCTTC.

The V gene is TRBV10-3, the J gene TRBJ2-5, with D possibly TRBD2 on 6 matching bases. Germline V gene sequence: CDR1 ENHRY, CDR2 SYGVKD. CDR3 length: 17 amino acids. Trimming removed 3 bases from V and 4 bases from J, with 21 bases in between. The CDR3 coding sequence is TGTGCCATCAGTGATCTGGCCGGTCCGGGACTGTTAGAGACCCAGTACTTC. Encoded protein: CAISDLAGPGLLETQYF.

The rearrangement uses TRBV6-6 and TRBJ2-7; TRBD2 aligns across 8 bases. Germline V gene data show CDR1 as MNHNY and CDR2 as SVGAGI (reference sequence). The ends lost 1 base at V and 6 bases at J; junction bases unmatched: 8. CDR3 length equals 15 residues. CDR3 nucleotides: TGTGCCAGCAGTTACTTGAGCGGGCTAGCGGGCGAGCAGTACTTC. Its protein product is CASSYLSGLAGEQYF.

This clone was seen once. This chain uses TRBV6-5 with TRBJ1-6; tentatively, D is TRBD1 (5 bases). This CDR3 spans 14 amino acids. Deletions cut 4 bases from V and 7 bases from J, with 11 bases between. Germline CDR1 is MNHEY and CDR2 is SVGAGI. CDR3 loop: CASSFGTGNSPLHF. The CDR3 DNA is TGTGCCAGCAGTTTCGGGACTGGAAATTCACCCCTCCACTTT.

This clone has just one count. CDR3 nucleotides: TGTGCCAGCAGCCCCCTAGGCGGCGCCTACAATGAGCAGTTCTTC. Translating it yields CASSPLGGAYNEQFF. The gene calls are TRBV3-1 (or the pseudogene TRBV3-2) and TRBJ2-1; D not resolved. V was cut by 4 bases and J by 2 bases, with 12 bases left in between. CDR3 size: 15 residues. Germline lookup yields CDR1 LGHDT and CDR2 YNNKEL (reference sequence).

This chain links TRBV4-1 with TRBJ1-5; no clear D gene. This CDR3 has 14 residues. Germline assignment: CDR1 MGHRA and CDR2 YSYEKL. V was pared by 0 bases and J by 0 bases, with 3 bases between. The CDR3 is CASSQEASNQPQHF. The DNA of the CDR3 is TGCGCCAGCAGCCAAGAAGCTAGCAATCAGCCCCAGCATTTT.

The chain joins TRBV7-6 to TRBJ2-5; 8 bases match TRBD1. The CDR3 extends over 15 amino acids. The junction had 7 bases not matched to a gene; V was cut back by 5 bases and J by 2 bases. Germline values: CDR1 SGHVS, CDR2 FNYEAQ. CDR3 protein: CASSPEGQAQETQYF. The CDR3 bases are TGTGCCAGCAGCCCGGAGGGACAGGCGCAAGAGACCCAGTACTTC. Looking up the rest from reference TRBV7-6 and TRBJ2-5 gives the full variable domain: GAGVSQSPRYKVTKRGQDVALRCDPISGHVSLYWYRQALGQGPEFLTYFNYEAQQDKSGLPNDRFSAERPEGSISTLTIQRTEQRDSAMYRCASSPEGQAQETQYFGPGTRLLVL.

DNA for the CDR3: TGCGCCAGCAGCCCTGACGGGGGGGCAAGGACGCAGTATTTT. This encodes CASSPDGGARTQYF. The V call is TRBV5-1, the J call TRBJ2-3, with 8 bases aligning to TRBD2. V lost 4 bases to trimming and J lost 9 bases; unmatched junction nucleotides: 10. This CDR3 is 14 amino acids long. Germline CDR1 is SGHRS and CDR2 is YFSETQ.

V and J are TRBV19 and TRBJ1-6, with D possibly being TRBD1 (5 bases). CDR1 is LNHDA and CDR2 is SQIVND in the germline V gene (reference sequence). The CDR3 extends over 14 amino acids. V dropped 3 bases and J dropped 10 bases, with 13 bases sitting between them. The CDR3 DNA reads TGTGCCAGTAGTATTGGCCAGGGCGGCTCACCCCTCCACTTT. Residues: CASSIGQGGSPLHF.

V is TRBV6-5 and J is TRBJ1-2, with D tentatively TRBD1 (6 bases). The CDR3 is made up of 16 amino acids. Germline V gene sequence: CDR1 MNHEY, CDR2 SVGAGI. Trimming pared 2 bases from V and 6 bases from J, leaving 19 bases between. The CDR3 reads CASSYLSWGRNHGYTF. CDR3 sequence (DNA): TGTGCCAGCAGTTACCTCTCTTGGGGGCGCAACCATGGCTACACCTTC.

The chain has TRBV5-1 and TRBJ1-2, with a tentative D call TRBD1 (6 bases). The CDR3 length is 15 residues. The V gene's germline CDR1 is SGHRS and CDR2 YFSETQ. V was trimmed by 0 bases and J by 2 bases, leaving 11 bases between them. In DNA, the CDR3 is TGCGCCAGCAGCTTGGCGGGACACAGCAACTATGGCTACACCTTC. It encodes CASSLAGHSNYGYTF.

The gene calls are TRBV28 and TRBJ1-6, with D uncertain. Germline CDR1 reads MDHEN; CDR2 reads SYDVKM. Trimming cost V 5 bases and J 7 bases, with 12 bases left between them. The CDR3 contains 14 residues. The CDR3 sequence is CASSRHSLNSPLHF. CDR3 bases: TGTGCCAGCAGTCGACACTCCCTAAATTCACCCCTCCACTTT. Variable domain in full (rest from reference TRBV28 and TRBJ1-6): DVKVTQSSRYLVKRTGEKVFLECVQDMDHENMFWYRQDPGLGLRLIYFSYDVKMKEKGDIPEGYSVSREKKERFSLILESASTNQTSMYLCASSRHSLNSPLHFGNGTRLTVT.

The rearrangement uses TRBV10-3 and TRBJ1-2; no reliable D call. V was clipped by 5 bases and J by 1 base, with 11 bases between them. Germline assignment: CDR1 ENHRY and CDR2 SYGVKD. This CDR3 region has 14 residues. The CDR3 nucleotides read TGTGCCATCAGTCCCAGCGGAGATAACTATGGCTACACCTTC. Residues: CAISPSGDNYGYTF.

The chain has TRBV24-1 and TRBJ1-2, with 8 bases fitting TRBD1. The length of the CDR3 is 15 residues. The V gene end was trimmed by 1 base and the J gene end by 6 bases; junction bases not matched to a gene: 6. CDR1 is KGHDR and CDR2 is SFDVKD in the germline V gene. The chain's CDR3 is CATSDFGQGWDGYTF. The CDR3 DNA is TGTGCCACCAGTGATTTCGGACAGGGATGGGATGGCTACACCTTC.

The chain combines TRBV15 with TRBJ2-3; 7 bases match TRBD2. The junction had 6 bases not matched to a gene; V was cut back by 5 bases and J by 1 base. Germline V lookup: CDR1 LNHNV, CDR2 YYDKDF (reference sequence). CDR3 length equals 15 residues. The CDR3 DNA sequence: TGTGCCACCAGCGGCGAGCGGGACGGCACAGATACGCAGTATTTT. Translated, it gives CATSGERDGTDTQYF. Full variable domain (remainder filled in from reference TRBV15 and TRBJ2-3): DAMVIQNPRYQVTQFGKPVTLSCSQTLNHNVMYWYQQKSSQAPKLLFHYYDKDFNNEADTPDNFQSRRPNTSFCFLDIRSPGLGDTAMYLCATSGERDGTDTQYFGPGTRLTVL.

This clone was recorded only once. The rearrangement uses TRBV24-1 and TRBJ2-3, with D possibly TRBD2 on 5 matching bases. This CDR3 has 16 amino acids. Germline V gene lookup returns CDR1 KGHDR and CDR2 SFDVKD. The V gene lost 0 bases and the J gene lost 4 bases, with 13 bases spanning the gap. CDR3 in amino acids: CATSDLGGPEPDTQYF. In DNA form, the CDR3 reads TGTGCCACCAGTGATTTGGGCGGGCCGGAGCCAGATACGCAGTATTTT.

The CDR3 sequence: CASSYVENNSPLHF. DNA of the CDR3: TGTGCCAGCAGTTACGTGGAGAATAATTCACCCCTCCACTTT. The chain recombines TRBV6-6 with TRBJ1-6; D is uncertain. The CDR3 is 14 residues long. V gave up 2 bases and J gave up 5 bases, with 7 bases separating them. Germline assignment: CDR1 MNHNY and CDR2 SVGAGI (reference sequence).